Included here is one T cell receptor beta chain sequence, with context. The antigen is unknown. This sample stems from a study of beta chain features in type 1 diabetes. Study-wide results and limits: TCRB CDR3 length was moderately but significantly reduced in all four CD4+ subsets of Type 1 diabetes patients.

CDR3 length: 14 amino acids. V gave up 1 base and J gave up 5 bases; unmatched junction bases: 4. CDR1 and CDR2 (germline): SGHNT, YYREEE (reference sequence). Expressed TCRB transcripts were sequenced because the isolated RNA had all been reverse transcribed beforehand. The assay was immunoSEQ multiplex PCR, and TCRdb's table has in-frame clones only and misses some. The sample has about 150,000 clones; around 9.7% are singletons. This receptor was identified in a woman in her 30s with type 1 diabetes. What was sequenced was central memory CD4+ T cells from blood. The gene calls are TRBV5-4 and TRBJ1-1, with 8 bases aligning to TRBD1. The CDR3 loop reads CASSLNRGGTEAFF. In DNA, the CDR3 is TGTGCCAGCAGCTTGAACAGGGGGGGAACTGAAGCTTTCTTT. The whole variable domain, filled in from reference TRBV5-4 and TRBJ1-1, reads ETGVTQSPTHLIKTRGQQVTLRCSSQSGHNTVSWYQQALGQGPQFIFQYYREEENGRGNFPPRFSGLQFPNYSSELNVNALELDDSALYLCASSLNRGGTEAFFGQGTRLTVV.